Listed below are T cell receptor beta chains from one sample, sequenced in a study of regulatory T cells in long-lasting Graves disease. MiXCR, applied by TCRdb to the multiplex PCR reads, yields one record per CDR3 protein. This repertoire shows 400,000 to 500,000 distinct CDR3 sequences, around 15% found once; its top ten account for approximately 15%. The same sample was also used in a study of T cells in Graves' hyperthyroidism and ophthalmopathy.

Sample: peripheral blood mononuclear cells (PBMCs), taken at new diagnosis, from a patient treated with antithyroid drugs. The receptors derive from a woman aged 50 to 60 with Graves disease. Both conserved end residues are part of each CDR3. The D gene is left open where the match is weak. The size of a clone is reported for some rows only, either as once, few or many, or as a class for expanded clones.

V gene: TRBV12-3/TRBV12-4; clone size: .; D gene: TRBD2; J gene: TRBJ2-7; CDR3 DNA: TGTGCCAGCAGAACACCGGGACTAGCGGGCGAGCAGTACTTC; CDR3 protein: CASRTPGLAGEQYF
V gene: TRBV5-6; clone size: few; D gene: .; J gene: TRBJ2-3; CDR3 DNA: TGTGCCAGCAGCCGAGTAAGGGGGACCGCAGATACGCAGTATTTT; CDR3 protein: CASSRVRGTADTQYF
V gene: TRBV20-1; clone size: many; D gene: .; J gene: TRBJ2-7; CDR3 DNA: TGCAGTGCTAGAGGGGGTGGTGGGGGAACTTCACTCTACGAGCAGTACTTC; CDR3 protein: CSARGGGGGTSLYEQYF
V gene: TRBV6-5; clone size: many; D gene: TRBD2; J gene: TRBJ2-5; CDR3 DNA: TGTGCCAGCAGTTACTCAAGACTAGCCGGGGAGACCCAGTACTTC; CDR3 protein: CASSYSRLAGETQYF
V gene: TRBV9; clone size: many; D gene: .; J gene: TRBJ2-5; CDR3 DNA: TGTGCCAGCAGCGTAGAGCCGCAAGAGACCCAGTACTTC; CDR3 protein: CASSVEPQETQYF
V gene: TRBV7-9; clone size: many; D gene: .; J gene: TRBJ2-3; CDR3 DNA: TGTGCCAGCAGATCCGGGACAATTAGCACAGATACGCAGTATTTT; CDR3 protein: CASRSGTISTDTQYF
V gene: TRBV6-9; clone size: few; D gene: TRBD2; J gene: TRBJ2-1; CDR3 DNA: TGTGCCAGCAGTTACCCGCCCCTAGCGGGGGCGTACAATGAGCAGTTCTTC; CDR3 protein: CASSYPPLAGAYNEQFF
V gene: TRBV29-1; clone size: .; D gene: TRBD1; J gene: TRBJ2-4; CDR3 DNA: TGCAGCGCTCAACCCGCCCGGGACAGGGGCGCCAAAAACATTCAGTACTTC; CDR3 protein: CSAQPARDRGAKNIQYF
V gene: TRBV20-1; clone size: many; D gene: TRBD2; J gene: TRBJ2-7; CDR3 DNA: TGCAGTGCTAGAGCGGGAGGAGCCTACGAGCAGTACTTC; CDR3 protein: CSARAGGAYEQYF
V gene: TRBV28; clone size: many; D gene: .; J gene: TRBJ2-7; CDR3 DNA: TGTGCCAGCAGTTTCTTGCGGTCTTTTCGGGGCTCCTACGAGCAGTACTTC; CDR3 protein: CASSFLRSFRGSYEQYF
V gene: TRBV2; clone size: .; D gene: TRBD1; J gene: TRBJ1-5; CDR3 DNA: TGTGCCAGCAGTGAAGGATTGAGGGGGCAATCGGGTCAGCCCCAGCATTTT; CDR3 protein: CASSEGLRGQSGQPQHF
V gene: TRBV5-1; clone size: few; D gene: .; J gene: TRBJ2-3; CDR3 DNA: TGCGCCAGCAGCTTGGTTAATGGCGGTTTTAGCACAGATACGCAGTATTTT; CDR3 protein: CASSLVNGGFSTDTQYF
V gene: TRBV27; clone size: many; D gene: TRBD2; J gene: TRBJ2-3; CDR3 DNA: TGTGCCAGCACTAGCGGGAGTACGACAGATACGCAGTATTTT; CDR3 protein: CASTSGSTTDTQYF
V gene: TRBV7-9; clone size: .; D gene: TRBD2; J gene: TRBJ2-5; CDR3 DNA: TGTGCCAGCAGCTTAACCTCCCGGCCTAGCGGGAGGCGAGAGACCCAGTACTTC; CDR3 protein: CASSLTSRPSGRRETQYF
V gene: TRBV6-2/TRBV6-3; clone size: .; D gene: .; J gene: TRBJ2-5; CDR3 DNA: TGTGCCAGCAGTGTACAGAAAGAGACCCAGTACTTC; CDR3 protein: CASSVQKETQYF
V gene: TRBV2; clone size: many; D gene: .; J gene: TRBJ2-5; CDR3 DNA: TGTGCCAGTAGTGGGGGCCCCTTGGAAGAGACCCAGTACTTC; CDR3 protein: CASSGGPLEETQYF
V gene: TRBV20-1; clone size: many; D gene: .; J gene: TRBJ2-5; CDR3 DNA: TGCAGTGCTACGACTGACGGTTTGGAGACCCAGTACTTC; CDR3 protein: CSATTDGLETQYF
V gene: TRBV12-3/TRBV12-4; clone size: .; D gene: .; J gene: TRBJ2-1; CDR3 DNA: TGTGCCAGCCAAGAGAGGGGGACCTACAATGAGCAGTTCTTC; CDR3 protein: CASQERGTYNEQFF
V gene: TRBV5-1; clone size: .; D gene: .; J gene: TRBJ1-6; CDR3 DNA: TGCGCCAGCAGGGATTCGGCGGATTCACCCCTCCACTTT; CDR3 protein: CASRDSADSPLHF
V gene: TRBV3-1; clone size: many; D gene: .; J gene: TRBJ1-1; CDR3 DNA: TGTGCCAGCAGCCAAGATTCCGGCCGGCCTGAAGCTTTCTTT; CDR3 protein: CASSQDSGRPEAFF
V gene: TRBV11-2; clone size: many; D gene: .; J gene: TRBJ2-7; CDR3 DNA: TGTGCCAGCAGCCTCCTGCGTCTAGGCCCCGCAACCTACGAGCAGTACTTC; CDR3 protein: CASSLLRLGPATYEQYF
V gene: TRBV28; clone size: many; D gene: TRBD1; J gene: TRBJ1-1; CDR3 DNA: TGTGCCAGCAGTTCGCAGACAGGGGAGTATACTGAAGCTTTCTTT; CDR3 protein: CASSSQTGEYTEAFF
V gene: TRBV6-5; clone size: many; D gene: TRBD2; J gene: TRBJ2-4; CDR3 DNA: TGTGCCAGCAGTTACCGCCGGGGGGGTGGAAACATTCAGTACTTC; CDR3 protein: CASSYRRGGGNIQYF
V gene: TRBV9; clone size: many; D gene: .; J gene: TRBJ2-6; CDR3 DNA: TGTGCCAGCAGTGGCTCTGGGGCCAACGTCCTGACTTTC; CDR3 protein: CASSGSGANVLTF
V gene: TRBV28; clone size: many; D gene: TRBD2; J gene: TRBJ2-2; CDR3 DNA: TGTGCCAGCAGTTACGGCGGGAGTGGGACCGGGGAGCTGTTTTTT; CDR3 protein: CASSYGGSGTGELFF
V gene: TRBV4-1; clone size: few; D gene: .; J gene: TRBJ2-7; CDR3 DNA: TGCGCCAGCAGCCGAACACGGGACTCTACCACCTACGAGCAGTACTTC; CDR3 protein: CASSRTRDSTTYEQYF
V gene: TRBV6-5; clone size: few; D gene: .; J gene: TRBJ1-2; CDR3 DNA: TGTGCCAGCAGTTACTCGACAGAACATTATGGCTACACCTTC; CDR3 protein: CASSYSTEHYGYTF
V gene: TRBV27; clone size: many; D gene: TRBD1; J gene: TRBJ1-2; CDR3 DNA: TGTGCCAGCAGTACAGGGGGCTTTACTGGCTACACCTTC; CDR3 protein: CASSTGGFTGYTF
V gene: TRBV28; clone size: many; D gene: TRBD2; J gene: TRBJ2-3; CDR3 DNA: TGTGCCAGCAGTACCCCGGGACTAGCGGGAGGTGCGGCAGATACGCAGTATTTT; CDR3 protein: CASSTPGLAGGAADTQYF
V gene: TRBV12-3/TRBV12-4; clone size: many; D gene: TRBD1; J gene: TRBJ2-7; CDR3 DNA: TGTGCCAGCAGTTTTGGGACAGGGGGCCCCTACGAGCAGTACTTC; CDR3 protein: CASSFGTGGPYEQYF
V gene: TRBV19; clone size: .; D gene: .; J gene: TRBJ1-5; CDR3 DNA: TGTGCCAGTACCCGTCGGGGCAATCAGCCCCAGCATTTT; CDR3 protein: CASTRRGNQPQHF
V gene: TRBV6-4; clone size: .; D gene: TRBD1; J gene: TRBJ2-1; CDR3 DNA: TGTGCCAGCTCACGCAATCAGGGGGCCAATGAGCAGTTCTTC; CDR3 protein: CASSRNQGANEQFF
V gene: TRBV6-2/TRBV6-3; clone size: .; D gene: .; J gene: TRBJ2-3; CDR3 DNA: TGTGCCAGCAGCTACCCGGGAGTTCGGAGCACAGATACGCAGTATTTT; CDR3 protein: CASSYPGVRSTDTQYF
V gene: TRBV5-5; clone size: many; D gene: TRBD2; J gene: TRBJ2-5; CDR3 DNA: TGTGCCAGCAGCTTGGAGGCGGGAGCGTATGGAGAGACCCAGTACTTC; CDR3 protein: CASSLEAGAYGETQYF
V gene: TRBV19; clone size: .; D gene: .; J gene: TRBJ2-1; CDR3 DNA: TGTGCCAGTAGTATGGGACCAGAGCAGTTCTTC; CDR3 protein: CASSMGPEQFF
V gene: TRBV5-1; clone size: many; D gene: TRBD2; J gene: TRBJ2-2; CDR3 DNA: TGCGCCAGCACCCTGGGAGGGACGAACACCGGGGAGCTGTTTTTT; CDR3 protein: CASTLGGTNTGELFF
V gene: TRBV28; clone size: many; D gene: .; J gene: TRBJ2-5; CDR3 DNA: TGTGCCAGCAGTTTGGACAGCCAAGAGGCCCAGTACTTC; CDR3 protein: CASSLDSQEAQYF
V gene: TRBV4-1; clone size: .; D gene: .; J gene: TRBJ1-1; CDR3 DNA: TGCGCCAGCAGTCAGCGGCAGGACACTGAAGCTTTCTTT; CDR3 protein: CASSQRQDTEAFF
V gene: TRBV7-2; clone size: many; D gene: .; J gene: TRBJ2-1; CDR3 DNA: TGTGCCAGCAGCTTGTCTACCCAGTGGACACATAACAATGAGCAGTTCTTC; CDR3 protein: CASSLSTQWTHNNEQFF
V gene: TRBV4-1; clone size: many; D gene: .; J gene: TRBJ2-7; CDR3 DNA: TGCGCCAGCAGCCAAGAACGCGAGTACGAGCAGTACTTC; CDR3 protein: CASSQEREYEQYF
V gene: TRBV24-1; clone size: many; D gene: TRBD1; J gene: TRBJ2-6; CDR3 DNA: TGTGCCACCCTGGGACAGTCTGCTGGGGCCAACGTCCTGACTTTC; CDR3 protein: CATLGQSAGANVLTF